These 25 T cell receptor beta chains were sequenced from one sample in a study of cytomegalovirus exposure and HLA in healthy donors. Primers included in the PCR were 60 Vbeta and 13 Jbeta primers. Measured with immunoSEQ multiplex PCR; TCRdb has only the in-frame clones, and not every one. This table has 200,000 to 250,000 clones, over 75% appearing once. The sequencing input was PBMCs. These receptors all stem from a man in his late teens or twenties in good health and CMV-seronegative.

This sequence joins TRBV19 and TRBJ1-1; the D is unclear. The CDR3 sequence is 13 residues long. V was pared by 2 bases and J by 4 bases, with 8 bases between. Germline CDR1 LNHDA, CDR2 SQIVND (reference sequence). CDR3 nucleotide sequence: TGTGCCAGTAGTATATCCTGGAGCACTGAAGCTTTCTTT. Amino acids: CASSISWSTEAFF.

In this sample, this clone turned up once. The chain couples TRBV11-2 to TRBJ2-7; TRBD1 is a possible D gene (6 bases). Trimming took off 1 base at V and 3 bases at J, with 7 bases between the two ends. The CDR3 has 13 residues. The germline V gene encodes CDR1 SGHAT and CDR2 FQNNGV. This chain's CDR3 is CASSLVGGYEQYF. CDR3 coding DNA: TGTGCCAGCAGCTTAGTAGGGGGCTACGAGCAGTACTTC.

This clone came up a few times. This chain connects TRBV13 to TRBJ2-3; 8 bases map to TRBD2. The CDR3 has 16 residues. CDR1 and CDR2 (germline): PRHDT, FYEKMQ (reference sequence). The junction had 5 bases not matched to a gene; V was cut back by 3 bases and J by 0 bases. CDR3 loop: CASSFRREASTDTQYF. The CDR3 DNA follows: TGTGCCAGCAGCTTTCGGCGGGAGGCTAGCACAGATACGCAGTATTTT.

The chain is built from TRBV9 and TRBJ2-7; 10 bases line up with TRBD1. The CDR3 is made up of 15 amino acids. The trim removed 3 bases at V and 4 bases at J, leaving 7 bases unmatched. CDR1 and CDR2 (germline): SGDLS, YYNGEE. The CDR3, as DNA: TGTGCCAGCAGCGGTGGGACAGGGGAGATTTACGAGCAGTACTTC. Protein: CASSGGTGEIYEQYF.

The CDR3, as DNA: TGCGCCAGCAGCCCCGACAGGGTGAACACTGAAGCTTTCTTT. As protein: CASSPDRVNTEAFF. The V call is TRBV5-1, the J call TRBJ1-1; 7 bases align to TRBD1. Germline V gene lookup returns CDR1 SGHRS and CDR2 YFSETQ. Trimming cost V 4 bases and J 0 bases; bases outside gene matches: 3. The CDR3 consists of 14 residues.

This clone was observed a handful of times. This sequence joins TRBV5-4 and TRBJ1-1; TRBD1 is a possible D gene (6 bases). Germline-derived CDR1 and CDR2 are SGHNT and YYREEE (reference sequence). The CDR3 is 16 amino acids. The CDR3 sequence: CAGWQMTGTRPPEAFF. In DNA form, the CDR3 reads TGTGCAGGGTGGCAGATGACCGGGACACGACCTCCTGAAGCTTTCTTT. Looking up the rest from reference TRBV5-4 and TRBJ1-1 gives the full variable domain: ETGVTQSPTHLIKTRGQQVTLRCSSQSGHNTVSWYQQALGQGPQFIFQYYREEENGRGNFPPRFSGLQFPNYSSELNVNALELDDSALYLCAGWQMTGTRPPEAFFGQGTRLTVV.

This sequence joins TRBV7-9 and TRBJ1-1, with D maybe TRBD1 (6 bases). Germline CDR1 is SEHNR and CDR2 is FQNEAQ (reference sequence). The CDR3 sequence is 15 residues long. Trimming took 6 bases from V and 0 from J, leaving 14 bases between them. In DNA form, the CDR3 reads TGTGCCAGCAGTCGGGACAAAGGCTTGAACACTGAAGCTTTCTTT. Residues: CASSRDKGLNTEAFF.

This clone has just a few counts. This specimen includes other DNA sequences encoding the same CDR3. This rearrangement joins TRBV18 to TRBJ1-4; 9 bases align to TRBD1. This CDR3 is built from 14 residues. Germline CDR1 reads KGHSH; CDR2 reads LQKENI. V lost 3 bases and J lost 8; bases outside the gene matches: 4. The CDR3 sequence: CASSPGQGREKLFF. As DNA, the CDR3 is TGTGCCAGCTCACCGGGACAGGGAAGGGAAAAACTGTTTTTT.

The chain combines TRBV19 with TRBJ2-1; TRBD2 matches at 7 bases. The CDR3 has 13 amino acids. CDR1 is LNHDA, CDR2 SQIVND, per germline (reference sequence). Trimming removed 8 bases from V and 3 bases from J; junction bases left unmatched: 4. In DNA form, the CDR3 reads TGTGCCAGTGACGGGGGGATCTACAATGAGCAGTTCTTC. Its protein product is CASDGGIYNEQFF.

The rearrangement links TRBV5-1 to TRBJ2-3; 8 positions agree with TRBD2. The length of the CDR3 is 16 residues. V dropped 5 bases and J dropped 5; count of bases not matched to a gene: 13. Germline lookup yields CDR1 SGHRS and CDR2 YFSETQ. CDR3 DNA sequence: TGCGCCAGCAGTCCCTCCAGGGGCGGGAGGTTAGATACGCAGTATTTT. This translates into CASSPSRGGRLDTQYF.

The rearrangement uses TRBV27 and TRBJ1-1, with 8 nucleotides matching TRBD1. V lost 6 bases and J lost 6; bases outside the gene matches: 18. The CDR3 consists of 17 residues. CDR1 is MNHEY, CDR2 SMNVEV, per germline (reference sequence). The CDR3 DNA sequence: TGTGCCAGCAGCCTAGGCCCCACCTCAGGGGGCTGGGCTGAAGCTTTCTTT. It is translated as CASSLGPTSGGWAEAFF.

The chain uses TRBV2 and TRBJ2-7, with D maybe TRBD1 (6 bases). V was pared by 4 bases and J by 3 bases, with 16 bases between. This CDR3 contains 15 residues. Germline CDR1 and CDR2: SNHLY and FYNNEI. This chain's CDR3 is CASSGGPGHNYEQYF. The CDR3 DNA sequence: TGTGCCAGCAGTGGGGGGCCTGGACATAACTACGAGCAGTACTTC.

Remarks on this clone: The sample carries other DNA sequences with the same CDR3. The rearrangement links TRBV4-3 to TRBJ2-3, with D possibly TRBD2 on 5 matching bases. This CDR3 has 12 residues. The V gene lost 3 bases and the J gene lost 6 bases, with 7 bases spanning the gap. Germline assignment: CDR1 LGHNA and CDR2 YSLEER. CDR3: CASSQGADTQYF. The CDR3, as DNA: TGCGCCAGCAGCCAGGGAGCGGATACGCAGTATTTT.

The chain is built from TRBV10-3 and TRBJ1-1; D unresolved. CDR3 length: 12 residues. V dropped 6 bases and J dropped 1 base, with 6 bases sitting between them. Germline-derived CDR1 and CDR2 are ENHRY and SYGVKD. In DNA, the CDR3 is TGTGCCATCAGCTCCCGGAACACTGAAGCTTTCTTT. This codes for CAISSRNTEAFF.

This chain links TRBV4-3 with TRBJ2-1, with D maybe TRBD2 (6 bases). This CDR3 comprises 19 residues. V gave up 0 bases and J gave up 5 bases, with 23 bases separating them. Germline V lookup: CDR1 LGHNA, CDR2 YSLEER. CDR3 DNA: TGCGCCAGCAGCCAAGAATGGGAGTGGGGTAGCGGACCAGACAATGAGCAGTTCTTC. It is translated as CASSQEWEWGSGPDNEQFF.

J is TRBJ2-7 and V is TRBV5-3; 7 bases match TRBD1. TRBV5-3 is marked as an open reading frame, function uncertain. The CDR3 sequence is 14 residues long. Trimming removed 1 base from V and 2 bases from J; junction bases left unmatched: 3. The CDR3 DNA sequence: TGTGCCAGAAGCTTGCACAGGGGCCCCTACGAGCAGTACTTC. It encodes CARSLHRGPYEQYF.

This clone was recorded a few times. The CDR3 nucleotides read TGCGCCAGCAGCTACCAGGGAGGGACTAATGAAAAACTGTTTTTT. Amino acid sequence: CASSYQGGTNEKLFF. The chain couples TRBV4-1 to TRBJ1-4; D is possibly TRBD1 (5 bases). Germline-derived CDR1 and CDR2 are MGHRA and YSYEKL. The V end lost 5 bases, the J end lost 2 bases, and 12 bases lay between the germline ends. The CDR3 has 15 residues.

This chain connects TRBV5-4 to TRBJ1-1, with D possibly TRBD1 on 6 matching bases. Between the trimmed V and J ends, which lost 4 bases and 3 bases, there was a span of 13 bases. CDR3 size: 14 residues. Germline V gene data show CDR1 as SGHNT and CDR2 as YYREEE (reference sequence). The CDR3 nucleotides read TGTGCCAGCAGCCGAAAGGGGGTGGACACTGAAGCTTTCTTT. The encoded protein is CASSRKGVDTEAFF. Full variable domain (remainder filled in from reference TRBV5-4 and TRBJ1-1): ETGVTQSPTHLIKTRGQQVTLRCSSQSGHNTVSWYQQALGQGPQFIFQYYREEENGRGNFPPRFSGLQFPNYSSELNVNALELDDSALYLCASSRKGVDTEAFFGQGTRLTVV.

This rearrangement joins TRBV30 to TRBJ2-1, with 8 bases matching TRBD2. Germline trimming cut 0 bases from V and 8 bases from J; bases unmatched to any gene: 6. The CDR3 loop spans 14 amino acids. CDR1 and CDR2 from the germline V gene are GTSNPN and SVGIG (reference sequence). The CDR3 loop reads CAWSVRGGRDEQFF. CDR3 nucleotide sequence: TGTGCCTGGAGTGTACGGGGGGGCCGGGATGAGCAGTTCTTC. The complete variable domain, with remaining parts taken from reference TRBV30 and TRBJ2-1, reads SQTIHQWPATLVQPVGSPLSLECTVEGTSNPNLYWYRQAAGRGLQLLFYSVGIGQISSEVPQNLSASRPQDRQFILSSKKLLLSDSGFYLCAWSVRGGRDEQFFGPGTRLTVL.

The chain carries TRBV30 and TRBJ1-1; tentatively, D is TRBD1 (6 bases). V was shortened by 5 bases and J by 9 bases, with 22 bases between the two germline ends. The CDR3 has 14 amino acids. The germline CDR1 and CDR2 sequences are GTSNPN and SVGIG (reference sequence). The CDR3 DNA follows: TGTGCCTGGGGACCCACAGGGAATTCTAAAAAAGCTTTCTTT. Protein product: CAWGPTGNSKKAFF.

The chain has TRBV29-1 and TRBJ2-5; 7 bases agree with TRBD1. The end of the DNA is better explained by TRBJ2-7, so the J call may be wrong. CDR1 is SQVTM, CDR2 ANQGSEA, per germline. The CDR3 covers 14 residues. Here the CDR3 reads CSVAPAGGTYEQYF. In nucleotides, the CDR3 is TGCAGCGTTGCGCCTGCAGGGGGAACCTACGAGCAGTACTTC.

The rearrangement links TRBV7-6 to TRBJ2-1, with 11 positions matching TRBD2. CDR1 SGHVS and CDR2 FNYEAQ come from the germline V gene. This CDR3 spans 15 amino acids. The ends lost 4 bases at V and 6 bases at J; junction bases unmatched: 5. CDR3 DNA: TGTGCCAGCAGCTCCTTAGCGGGAGGGAGCAATGAGCAGTTCTTC. This translates into CASSSLAGGSNEQFF.

V usage is TRBV10-3 and J usage is TRBJ2-1, with a tentative D call TRBD1 (6 bases). With 7 bases removed from V and 6 bases from J, the gap between germline ends came to 10 bases. The V gene's germline CDR1 is ENHRY and CDR2 SYGVKD. This CDR3 has 12 amino acids. The DNA of the CDR3 is TGTGCCATCACCGGCAGGGGCAATGAGCAGTTCTTC. It is translated as CAITGRGNEQFF.

V is TRBV13 and J is TRBJ2-3; 7 positions agree with TRBD1. Per the germline V gene, CDR1 is PRHDT and CDR2 is FYEKMQ (reference sequence). Germline trimming cut 0 bases from V and 0 bases from J; bases unmatched to any gene: 0. The CDR3 contains 15 residues. CDR3 protein: CASSLGTGSTDTQYF. Written as DNA, the CDR3 is TGTGCCAGCAGCTTAGGGACAGGGAGCACAGATACGCAGTATTTT.

The genes are TRBV11-3 and TRBJ2-5; the D gene is possibly TRBD1 (6 bases). The CDR3 has 14 amino acids. Trimming cost V 1 base and J 8 bases, with 14 bases left between them. The germline V gene encodes CDR1 SGHNT and CDR2 YENEEA. The CDR3 DNA reads as TGTGCCAGCAGCTTAGGGGGGCCTCGAGGAACCCAGTACTTC. Protein product: CASSLGGPRGTQYF. Based on the CDR3 plus reference TRBV11-3 and TRBJ2-5, the full variable domain is EAGVVQSPRYKIIEKKQPVAFWCNPISGHNTLYWYLQNLGQGPELLIRYENEEAVDDSQLPKDRFSAERLKGVDSTLKIQPAELGDSAVYLCASSLGGPRGTQYFGPGTRLLVL.